Included here is one TCR beta chain sequence, with context. Its target is not known. Germline V lookup: CDR1 SEHNR, CDR2 FQNEAQ (reference sequence). CDR3 length: 15 amino acids. Trimming pared 2 bases from V and 2 bases from J, leaving 10 bases between. This entry belongs to a study of CD8+ T cells in alopecia areata. For the study at large: Administration of oral tofacitinib to treated patients was at 5 to 10 mg twice daily. Percent affected scalp area, the SALT score, rated treated patients' severity.

Treatment indicated: oral pan-JAK inhibitor, 5-10 mg twice daily. Lesional scalp punch biopsies and peripheral blood came from alopecia areata patients. Once RNA had been extracted, it was reverse transcribed into cDNA to act as the sequencing template. This table comes from immunoSEQ multiplex PCR, and its TCRdb copy is limited to in-frame clones, with some not included. The table includes more than 90,000 clones, around 55% detected once. Study-wide results and limits: Tofacitinib did not eliminate many expanded lesional clones from scalp or blood.

The chain has TRBV7-9 and TRBJ2-1, with a weak D call TRBD2 (6 bases). The source was CD8+ T cells sorted from blood, collected at week 4, from a patient treated with tofacitinib. The sequence derives from a human donor with alopecia areata. The CDR3 DNA reads TGTGCCAGCAGCTTAATAGCGGATCCCTACAATGAGCAGTTCTTC. This encodes CASSLIADPYNEQFF.